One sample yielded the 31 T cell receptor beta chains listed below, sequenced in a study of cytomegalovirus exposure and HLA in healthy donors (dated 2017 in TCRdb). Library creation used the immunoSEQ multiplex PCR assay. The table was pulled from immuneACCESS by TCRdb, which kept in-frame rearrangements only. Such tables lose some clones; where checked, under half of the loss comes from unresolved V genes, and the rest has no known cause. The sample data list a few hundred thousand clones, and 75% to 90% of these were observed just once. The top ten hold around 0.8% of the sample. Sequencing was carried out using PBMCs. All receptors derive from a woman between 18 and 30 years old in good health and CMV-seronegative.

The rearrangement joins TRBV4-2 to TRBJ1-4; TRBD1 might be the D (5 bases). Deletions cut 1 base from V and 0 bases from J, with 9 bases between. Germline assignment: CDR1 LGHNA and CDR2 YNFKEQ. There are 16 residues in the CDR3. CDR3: CASSQGGVATNEKLFF. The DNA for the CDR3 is TGTGCCAGCAGCCAAGGGGGGGTTGCAACTAATGAAAAACTGTTTTTT.

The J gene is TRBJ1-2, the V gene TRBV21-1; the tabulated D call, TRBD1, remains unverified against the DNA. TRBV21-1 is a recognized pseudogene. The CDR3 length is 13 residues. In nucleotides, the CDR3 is TGTGCCGGCGGGGCAGGGGGCCCCTATGGCTACACCTTC. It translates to CAGGAGGPYGYTF.

The CDR3 sequence is CASSVGGTSGTNEQFF. In DNA form, the CDR3 reads TGTGCCAGCAGCGTAGGCGGGACTAGCGGGACCAATGAGCAGTTCTTC. The chain carries TRBV9 and TRBJ2-1; 13 positions agree with TRBD2. J gave up 6 bases and V 0 bases, and 3 bases lay outside the gene matches. Per germline, CDR1 SGDLS and CDR2 YYNGEE. The CDR3 totals 16 residues.

In nucleotides, the CDR3 is TGTGCCAGCAGCCTCAGCGGGGGGCTCAAGGGTGAGCAGTTCTTC. It translates to CASSLSGGLKGEQFF. The chain couples TRBV4-2 to TRBJ2-1; 9 bases are shared with TRBD2. The germline V gene encodes CDR1 LGHNA and CDR2 YNFKEQ. The CDR3 spans 15 residues. V trimming: 4 bases; J trimming: 9 bases; junction bases outside the gene matches: 10.

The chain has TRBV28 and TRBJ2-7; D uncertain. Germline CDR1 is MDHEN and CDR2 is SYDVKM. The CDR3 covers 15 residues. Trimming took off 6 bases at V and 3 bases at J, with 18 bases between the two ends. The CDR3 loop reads CASSLGQSALYEQYF. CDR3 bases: TGTGCCAGCAGCCTTGGGCAGTCCGCCCTCTACGAGCAGTACTTC.

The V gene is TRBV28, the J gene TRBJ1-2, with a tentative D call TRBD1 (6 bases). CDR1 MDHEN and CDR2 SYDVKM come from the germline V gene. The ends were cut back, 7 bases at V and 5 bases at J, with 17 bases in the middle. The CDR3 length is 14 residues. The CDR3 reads CASTPGGPGYGYTF. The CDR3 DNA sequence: TGTGCCAGCACTCCCGGGGGGCCGGGGTATGGCTACACCTTC.

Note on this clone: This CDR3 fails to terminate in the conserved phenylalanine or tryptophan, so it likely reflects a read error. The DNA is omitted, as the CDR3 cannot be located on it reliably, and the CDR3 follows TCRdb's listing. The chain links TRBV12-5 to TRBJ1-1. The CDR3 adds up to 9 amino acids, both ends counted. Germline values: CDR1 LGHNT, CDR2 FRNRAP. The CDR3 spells CARMRGGDL.

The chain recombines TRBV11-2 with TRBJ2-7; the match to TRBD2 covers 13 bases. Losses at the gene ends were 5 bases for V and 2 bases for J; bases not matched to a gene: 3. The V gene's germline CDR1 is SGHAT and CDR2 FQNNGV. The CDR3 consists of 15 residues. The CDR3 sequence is CASSKTSGRTYEQYF. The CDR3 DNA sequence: TGTGCCAGCAGCAAGACTAGCGGGAGGACCTACGAGCAGTACTTC.

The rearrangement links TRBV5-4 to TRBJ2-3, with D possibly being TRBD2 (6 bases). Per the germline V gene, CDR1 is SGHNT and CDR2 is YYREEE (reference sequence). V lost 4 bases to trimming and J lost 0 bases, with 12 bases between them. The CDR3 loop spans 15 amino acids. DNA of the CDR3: TGTGCCAGCAGCGTGAGCGGGCGAAGCACAGATACGCAGTATTTT. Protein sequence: CASSVSGRSTDTQYF.

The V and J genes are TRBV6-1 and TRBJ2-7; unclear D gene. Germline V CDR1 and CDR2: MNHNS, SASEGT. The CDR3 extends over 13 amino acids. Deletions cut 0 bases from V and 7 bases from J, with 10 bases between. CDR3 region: CASSEAATREQYF. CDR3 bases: TGTGCCAGCAGTGAAGCCGCTACGAGGGAGCAGTACTTC.

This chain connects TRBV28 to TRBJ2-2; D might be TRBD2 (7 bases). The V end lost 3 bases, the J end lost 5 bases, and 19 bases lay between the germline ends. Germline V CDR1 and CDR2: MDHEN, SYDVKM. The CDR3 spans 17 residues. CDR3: CASSFARWGRETGELFF. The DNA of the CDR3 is TGTGCCAGCAGTTTTGCCCGGTGGGGGCGGGAGACCGGGGAGCTGTTTTTT.

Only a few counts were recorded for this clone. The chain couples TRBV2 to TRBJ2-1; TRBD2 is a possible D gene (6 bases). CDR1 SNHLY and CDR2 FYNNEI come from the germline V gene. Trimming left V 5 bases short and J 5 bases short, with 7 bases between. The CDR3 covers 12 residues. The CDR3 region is CASSWGDNEQFF. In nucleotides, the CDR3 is TGTGCCAGCAGTTGGGGGGACAATGAGCAGTTCTTC.

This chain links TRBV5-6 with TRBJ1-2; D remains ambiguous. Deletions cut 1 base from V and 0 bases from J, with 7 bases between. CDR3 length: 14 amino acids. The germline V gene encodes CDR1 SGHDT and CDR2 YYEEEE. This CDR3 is CASSLLRTNYGYTF. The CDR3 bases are TGTGCCAGCAGCTTGTTGCGGACTAACTATGGCTACACCTTC. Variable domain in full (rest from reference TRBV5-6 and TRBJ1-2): DAGVTQSPTHLIKTRGQQVTLRCSPKSGHDTVSWYQQALGQGPQFIFQYYEEEERQRGNFPDRFSGHQFPNYSSELNVNALLLGDSALYLCASSLLRTNYGYTFGSGTRLTVV.

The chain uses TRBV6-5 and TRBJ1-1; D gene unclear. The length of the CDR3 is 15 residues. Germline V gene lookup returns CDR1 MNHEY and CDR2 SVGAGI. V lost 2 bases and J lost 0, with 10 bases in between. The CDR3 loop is CASSYGPTMNTEAFF. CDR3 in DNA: TGTGCCAGCAGTTACGGTCCGACTATGAACACTGAAGCTTTCTTT.

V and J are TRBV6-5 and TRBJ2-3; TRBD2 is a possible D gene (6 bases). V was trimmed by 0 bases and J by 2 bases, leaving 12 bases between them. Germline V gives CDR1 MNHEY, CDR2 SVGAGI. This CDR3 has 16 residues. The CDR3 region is CASSYSRGGYTDTQYF. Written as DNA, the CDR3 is TGTGCCAGCAGTTACTCGAGGGGAGGTTACACAGATACGCAGTATTTT.

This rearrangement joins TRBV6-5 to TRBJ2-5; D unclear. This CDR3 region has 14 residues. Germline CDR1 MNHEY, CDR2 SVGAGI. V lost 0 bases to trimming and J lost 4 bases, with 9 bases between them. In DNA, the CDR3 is TGTGCCAGCAGTTACTCGGAGCCTACAGAGACCCAGTACTTC. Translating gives CASSYSEPTETQYF.

CDR3 coding DNA: TGCGCCAGCAGCCCCCCCGGGAGTACCGGGGAGCTGTTTTTT. It codes for CASSPPGSTGELFF. The chain joins TRBV5-1 to TRBJ2-2; the D gene is possibly TRBD2 (6 bases). Germline values: CDR1 SGHRS, CDR2 YFSETQ. Trimming shortened V by 4 bases and J by 5 bases, and 12 bases separated the two germline ends. CDR3 length: 14 amino acids.

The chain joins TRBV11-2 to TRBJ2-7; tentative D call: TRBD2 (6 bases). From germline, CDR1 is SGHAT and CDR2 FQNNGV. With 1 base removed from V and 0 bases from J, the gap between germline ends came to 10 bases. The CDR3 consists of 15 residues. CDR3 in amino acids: CASSLVGSGSYEQYF. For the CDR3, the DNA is TGTGCCAGCAGCTTAGTCGGTAGCGGCTCCTACGAGCAGTACTTC.

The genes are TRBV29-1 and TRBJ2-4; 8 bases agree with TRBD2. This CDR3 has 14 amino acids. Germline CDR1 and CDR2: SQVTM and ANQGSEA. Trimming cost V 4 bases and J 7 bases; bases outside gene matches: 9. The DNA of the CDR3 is TGCAGCGTTGTCCTAGCGGGCCTCGGGAACATTCAGTACTTC. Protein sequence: CSVVLAGLGNIQYF.

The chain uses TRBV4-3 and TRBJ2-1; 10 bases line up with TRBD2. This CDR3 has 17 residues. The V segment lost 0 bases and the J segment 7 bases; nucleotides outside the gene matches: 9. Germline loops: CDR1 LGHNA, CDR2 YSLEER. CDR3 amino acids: CASSQDVLAGDMNEQFF. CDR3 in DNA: TGCGCCAGCAGCCAAGATGTGCTAGCGGGAGACATGAATGAGCAGTTCTTC.

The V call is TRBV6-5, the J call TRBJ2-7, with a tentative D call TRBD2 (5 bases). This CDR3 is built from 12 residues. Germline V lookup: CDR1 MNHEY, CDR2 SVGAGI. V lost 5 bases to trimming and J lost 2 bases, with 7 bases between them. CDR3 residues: CASSQLAYEQYF. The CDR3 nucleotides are TGTGCCAGCAGTCAACTAGCCTACGAGCAGTACTTC.

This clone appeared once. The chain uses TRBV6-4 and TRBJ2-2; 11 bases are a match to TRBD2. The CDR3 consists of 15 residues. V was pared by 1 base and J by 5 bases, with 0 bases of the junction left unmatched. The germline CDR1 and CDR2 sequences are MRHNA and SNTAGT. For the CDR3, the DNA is TGTGCCAGCAGTGACTGGACTAGCGGGACCGGGGAGCTGTTTTTT. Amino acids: CASSDWTSGTGELFF.

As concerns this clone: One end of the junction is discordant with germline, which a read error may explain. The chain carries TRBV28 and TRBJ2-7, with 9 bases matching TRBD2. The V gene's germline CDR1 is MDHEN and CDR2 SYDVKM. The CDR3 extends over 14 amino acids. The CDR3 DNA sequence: TGCGGACTCTCTACTGGGACTAGCCCCTACGAGCAGTACTTC. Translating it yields CGLSTGTSPYEQYF.

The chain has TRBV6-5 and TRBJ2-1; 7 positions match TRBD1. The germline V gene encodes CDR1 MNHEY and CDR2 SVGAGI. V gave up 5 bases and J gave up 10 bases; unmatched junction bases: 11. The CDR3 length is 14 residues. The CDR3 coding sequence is TGTGCCAGCAGTAGTATCGAGGGGGCTCCGGAGCAGTTCTTC. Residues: CASSSIEGAPEQFF.

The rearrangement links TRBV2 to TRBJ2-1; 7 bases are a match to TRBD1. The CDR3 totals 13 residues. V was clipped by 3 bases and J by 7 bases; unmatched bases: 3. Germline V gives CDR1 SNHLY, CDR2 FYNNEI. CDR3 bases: TGTGCCAGCAGTGACCAGGGGGTAAATGAGCAGTTCTTC. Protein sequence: CASSDQGVNEQFF.

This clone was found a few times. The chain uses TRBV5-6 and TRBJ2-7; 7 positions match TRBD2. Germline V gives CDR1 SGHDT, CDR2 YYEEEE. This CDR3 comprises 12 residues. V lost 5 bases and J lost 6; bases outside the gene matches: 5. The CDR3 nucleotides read TGTGCCAGCAGTGTTGGCGGGGGCGAGCAGTACTTC. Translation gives CASSVGGGEQYF.

CDR3 sequence: CASSSRAGNLEQYF. CDR3 in DNA: TGTGCCAGCAGCTCACGGGCAGGGAATCTTGAGCAGTACTTC. This chain uses TRBV5-4 with TRBJ2-7; perhaps TRBD1 as D (5 bases). The CDR3 totals 14 residues. Germline loops: CDR1 SGHNT, CDR2 YYREEE (reference sequence). V was shortened by 3 bases and J by 7 bases, with 17 bases between the two germline ends.

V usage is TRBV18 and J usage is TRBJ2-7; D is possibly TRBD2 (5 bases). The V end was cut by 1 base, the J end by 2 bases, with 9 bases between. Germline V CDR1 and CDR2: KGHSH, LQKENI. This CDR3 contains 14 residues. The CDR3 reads CASSPQRGTYEQYF. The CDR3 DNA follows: TGTGCCAGCTCACCACAACGGGGAACCTACGAGCAGTACTTC.

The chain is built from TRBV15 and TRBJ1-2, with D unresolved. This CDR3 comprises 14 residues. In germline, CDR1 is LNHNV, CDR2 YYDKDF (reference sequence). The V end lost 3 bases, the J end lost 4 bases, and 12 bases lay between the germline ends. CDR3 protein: CATSSSTVSYGYTF. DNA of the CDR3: TGTGCCACCAGCAGCAGTACAGTTTCCTATGGCTACACCTTC.

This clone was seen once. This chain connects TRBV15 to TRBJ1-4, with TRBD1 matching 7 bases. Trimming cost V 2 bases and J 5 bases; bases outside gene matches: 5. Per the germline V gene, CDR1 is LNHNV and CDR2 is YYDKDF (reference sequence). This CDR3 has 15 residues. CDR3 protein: CATSRNRDRNEKLFF. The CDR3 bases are TGTGCCACCAGCAGAAACCGGGACAGAAATGAAAAACTGTTTTTT.

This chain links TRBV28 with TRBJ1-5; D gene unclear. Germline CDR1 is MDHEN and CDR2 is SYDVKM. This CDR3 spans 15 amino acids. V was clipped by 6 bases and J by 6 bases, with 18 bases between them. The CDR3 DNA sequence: TGTGCCAGCAGCCCATCCTCGTTGGGCCTTCAGCCCCAGCATTTT. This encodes CASSPSSLGLQPQHF.